These 26 T cell receptor beta chains came from one sample sequenced in a study of cytomegalovirus exposure and HLA in healthy donors. PCR amplification relied on 60 Vbeta primers (plus 13 Jbeta primers). Method: immunoSEQ multiplex PCR; TCRdb's copy keeps in-frame clones and lacks some. The table includes about 190,000 clones, roughly four fifths detected once. Material for sequencing was PBMCs. These receptors originate from a woman between 25 and 40 years old in good health and CMV-seropositive.

The V call is TRBV7-6, the J call TRBJ2-5; 7 nucleotides match TRBD1. The CDR3 loop spans 15 amino acids. Per germline, CDR1 SGHVS and CDR2 FNYEAQ. V dropped 4 bases and J dropped 5; count of bases not matched to a gene: 10. For the CDR3, the DNA is TGTGCCAGCAGCTCTCCAGGGGGTATCCGCGAGACCCAGTACTTC. It specifies CASSSPGGIRETQYF.

The chain has TRBV5-1 and TRBJ2-5; 9 nucleotides line up with TRBD1. V lost 2 bases and J lost 5; bases outside the gene matches: 13. Germline CDR1 SGHRS, CDR2 YFSETQ. The CDR3 extends over 17 amino acids. The CDR3 spells CASSFPGQGLSRETQYF. The CDR3 DNA follows: TGCGCCAGCAGCTTCCCGGGACAGGGCCTCTCCAGGGAGACCCAGTACTTC.

The table lists this clone with a few counts. This chain connects TRBV19 to TRBJ2-5, with 7 bases fitting TRBD2. CDR3 length equals 16 residues. V was pared by 5 bases and J by 2 bases, with 11 bases of the junction left unmatched. Germline CDR1 LNHDA, CDR2 SQIVND (reference sequence). The CDR3 bases are TGTGCCAGTAGTGCCTATCCCCGGACTAGTCAAGAGACCCAGTACTTC. Translated, it gives CASSAYPRTSQETQYF.

The gene calls are TRBV11-2 and TRBJ2-7, with TRBD2 identical over 7 bases. The CDR3 has 16 residues. Germline V gene data show CDR1 as SGHAT and CDR2 as FQNNGV. Losses at the gene ends were 5 bases for V and 1 base for J; bases not matched to a gene: 11. The CDR3 is CASSPRGRVGSYEQYF. The CDR3 nucleotides read TGTGCCAGCAGCCCCCGCGGGAGAGTAGGATCCTACGAGCAGTACTTC.

The chain recombines TRBV7-3 with TRBJ2-7, with a possible D match to TRBD1 (6 bases). Trimming shortened V by 1 base and J by 6 bases, and 10 bases separated the two germline ends. CDR1 and CDR2 from the germline V gene are SGHTA and FQGTGA. The CDR3 extends over 13 amino acids. As DNA, the CDR3 is TGTGCCAGCAGCTTAAGTGGGGGCGCCGAGCAGTACTTC. Its translation: CASSLSGGAEQYF.

This rearrangement joins TRBV5-4 to TRBJ1-1; weak D call: TRBD1 (6 bases). CDR3 length: 14 amino acids. V shed 3 bases and J shed 1 base, with 10 bases lying between them. Germline CDR1 SGHNT, CDR2 YYREEE (reference sequence). CDR3: CASSWMGANTEAFF. The DNA of the CDR3 is TGTGCCAGCAGCTGGATGGGGGCGAACACTGAAGCTTTCTTT.

This chain joins TRBV5-4 and TRBJ2-2; 11 bases fit TRBD1. Germline assignment: CDR1 SGHNT and CDR2 YYREEE (reference sequence). This CDR3 spans 16 amino acids. The V gene end was trimmed by 4 bases and the J gene end by 3 bases; junction bases not matched to a gene: 5. In nucleotides, the CDR3 is TGTGCCAGCAGCGCGGACAGGGGGCGGTACACCGGGGAGCTGTTTTTT. It specifies CASSADRGRYTGELFF.

This clone was counted only a few times. The chain combines TRBV27 with TRBJ2-3; D is perhaps TRBD2 (6 bases). Trimming removed 2 bases from V and 0 bases from J, with 12 bases in between. Germline CDR1 is MNHEY and CDR2 is SMNVEV (reference sequence). The CDR3 has 16 residues. The CDR3 sequence: CASSLNLATSTDTQYF. The CDR3, as DNA: TGTGCCAGCAGTTTAAACCTAGCGACTAGCACAGATACGCAGTATTTT.

J is TRBJ2-3 and V is TRBV11-2; TRBD2 matches at 9 bases. Trimming cost V 1 base and J 2 bases; bases outside gene matches: 4. CDR3 length equals 16 residues. Germline-derived CDR1 and CDR2 are SGHAT and FQNNGV. The CDR3 region is CASSLASGLATDTQYF. For the CDR3, the DNA is TGTGCCAGCAGCTTAGCCTCGGGACTAGCCACAGATACGCAGTATTTT.

This chain uses TRBV2 with TRBJ2-5, with D perhaps TRBD2 (5 bases). Per the germline V gene, CDR1 is SNHLY and CDR2 is FYNNEI. The CDR3 is made up of 13 amino acids. V was trimmed by 7 bases and J by 5 bases, leaving 14 bases between them. DNA of the CDR3: TGTGCCAGCATTAACGGACTGGGGGAGACCCAGTACTTC. Translated, it gives CASINGLGETQYF.

Concerning this clone: Other DNA sequences in this sample translate to the same CDR3. The V call is TRBV20-1, the J call TRBJ1-2; D is ambiguous. Per germline, CDR1 DFQATT and CDR2 SNEGSKA (reference sequence). V gave up 3 bases and J gave up 2 bases, with 4 bases separating them. The length of the CDR3 is 11 residues. The CDR3 DNA is TGCAGTGCTAGTAGCAACTATGGCTACACCTTC. This translates into CSASSNYGYTF.

This clone was seen just once. At one boundary the junction diverges from the germline segment, which might be a read error. The V and J genes are TRBV14 and TRBJ2-1; TRBD2 agrees at 10 bases. Germline loops: CDR1 SGHDN, CDR2 FVKESK. This CDR3 region has 11 residues. The CDR3 DNA reads TGTGCCAGCAGTTCTAGCGGGAGAAGGGTCTTC. Translated: CASSSSGRRVF.

The chain links TRBV7-2 to TRBJ1-4; no firm D call. The germline V gene encodes CDR1 SGHTA and CDR2 FQGNSA. V was clipped by 0 bases and J by 0 bases, with 5 bases between them. The CDR3 sequence is 15 residues long. In DNA, the CDR3 is TGTGCCAGCAGCTTAGCGAGTTCAACTAATGAAAAACTGTTTTTT. Translating gives CASSLASSTNEKLFF. Full variable domain (missing parts from reference TRBV7-2 and TRBJ1-4): GAGVSQSPSNKVTEKGKDVELRCDPISGHTALYWYRQSLGQGLEFLIYFQGNSAPDKSGLPSDRFSAERTGGSVSTLTIQRTQQEDSAVYLCASSLASSTNEKLFFGSGTQLSVL.

The V and J genes are TRBV28 and TRBJ1-5; the match to TRBD1 covers 7 bases. The CDR3 is made up of 17 amino acids. CDR1 is MDHEN and CDR2 is SYDVKM in the germline V gene. V shed 10 bases and J 2 bases; nucleotides not matched to a gene: 17. As DNA, the CDR3 is TGTGCCACCCAGTCCCATATAGACAGGGTTGGCAATCAGCCCCAGCATTTT. As protein: CATQSHIDRVGNQPQHF.

In the case of this clone: Different DNA sequences within this sample yield the same CDR3. The V gene is TRBV6-1, the J gene TRBJ1-2, with D uncertain. Per germline, CDR1 MNHNS and CDR2 SASEGT. With 6 bases removed from V and 4 bases from J, the gap between germline ends came to 9 bases. The CDR3 is made up of 12 amino acids. As DNA, the CDR3 is TGTGCCAGCAGCGGGGAGGGCTATGGCTACACCTTC. Protein product: CASSGEGYGYTF.

This clone was recorded once. This chain joins TRBV7-3 and TRBJ2-1; the D gene is possibly TRBD2 (5 bases). This CDR3 region has 14 residues. Trimming removed 5 bases from V and 8 bases from J, with 16 bases in between. Germline V CDR1 and CDR2: SGHTA, FQGTGA. The CDR3 nucleotides read TGTGCCAGCAGCCCCACTAGGTCCGGGGATGAGCAGTTCTTC. Amino acid sequence: CASSPTRSGDEQFF.

V is TRBV30 and J is TRBJ2-7; D may be TRBD2 (7 bases). V lost 0 bases and J lost 7, with 16 bases in between. The CDR3 has 14 residues. Germline lookup yields CDR1 GTSNPN and CDR2 SVGIG (reference sequence). DNA for the CDR3: TGTGCCTGGAGTGTACTATTGGGAGGGGGTGAGCAGTACTTC. It encodes CAWSVLLGGGEQYF.

V is TRBV5-1 and J is TRBJ1-2; D ambiguous. This CDR3 has 15 residues. The germline V and J ends were trimmed by 4 bases and 2 bases, with 15 bases remaining between them. CDR1 is SGHRS and CDR2 is YFSETQ in the germline V gene. CDR3 coding DNA: TGCGCCAGCAGCCCATTTGCCCAGAAGAACTATGGCTACACCTTC. It translates to CASSPFAQKNYGYTF. Combining the CDR3 with reference TRBV5-1 and TRBJ1-2 gives the whole variable domain KAGVTQTPRYLIKTRGQQVTLSCSPISGHRSVSWYQQTPGQGLQFLFEYFSETQRNKGNFPGRFSGRQFSNSRSEMNVSTLELGDSALYLCASSPFAQKNYGYTFGSGTRLTVV.

This clone was counted a few times. The rearrangement uses TRBV5-4 and TRBJ1-2; 8 positions match TRBD1. V lost 4 bases to trimming and J lost 2 bases; unmatched junction nucleotides: 7. Germline CDR1 reads SGHNT; CDR2 reads YYREEE (reference sequence). The CDR3 covers 15 residues. The CDR3 nucleotides read TGTGCCAGCAGCGTACGAGGACAGGGAAACTATGGCTACACCTTC. This gives the protein CASSVRGQGNYGYTF.

V and J are TRBV6-5 and TRBJ1-6; D call uncertain. The CDR3 has 15 residues. CDR1 is MNHEY, CDR2 SVGAGI, per germline. Trimming pared 6 bases from V and 4 bases from J, leaving 13 bases between. The CDR3 sequence: CASRTRPEYNSPLHF. The CDR3 DNA follows: TGTGCCAGCAGGACACGTCCAGAATATAATTCACCCCTCCACTTT.

The rearrangement joins TRBV4-1 to TRBJ2-1; a weak D match, TRBD1 (5 bases). The CDR3 extends over 17 amino acids. Germline V lookup: CDR1 MGHRA, CDR2 YSYEKL. V was pared by 0 bases and J by 3 bases, with 15 bases between. The CDR3 DNA is TGCGCCAGCAGCCAAGATTCCCCCCCGACAGTCTACAATGAGCAGTTCTTC. This translates into CASSQDSPPTVYNEQFF.

V gene TRBV30 combines with J gene TRBJ1-6; 7 nucleotides agree with TRBD1. V lost 4 bases, J lost 6 bases, and 9 bases stayed unmatched. The CDR3 is 15 residues long. The germline V gene has CDR1 GTSNPN and CDR2 SVGIG (reference sequence). The CDR3 DNA is TGTGCCTGGAACACACGACAGGGAGGTAATTCACCCCTCCACTTT. It is translated as CAWNTRQGGNSPLHF.

The count of this clone is one. J is TRBJ2-1 and V is TRBV7-2, with 8 bases that match TRBD2. Germline CDR1 SGHTA, CDR2 FQGNSA. After removal of 0 bases from V and 2 bases from J, the junction contained 6 bases not matched to a gene. This CDR3 has 17 residues. In DNA, the CDR3 is TGTGCCAGCAGCTTAGCGTACGGAGCGGGGGCCTACAATGAGCAGTTCTTC. It is translated as CASSLAYGAGAYNEQFF.

The chain employs TRBV5-1 and TRBJ2-5; 16 nucleotides align to TRBD2. This CDR3 comprises 16 residues. J lost 2 bases, V lost 4 bases, and 2 bases had no gene match. Germline CDR1 SGHRS, CDR2 YFSETQ. CDR3: CASSPGLAGGQETQYF. In DNA form, the CDR3 reads TGCGCCAGCAGCCCGGGACTAGCGGGAGGGCAAGAGACCCAGTACTTC. Complete variable domain (other parts from reference TRBV5-1 and TRBJ2-5): KAGVTQTPRYLIKTRGQQVTLSCSPISGHRSVSWYQQTPGQGLQFLFEYFSETQRNKGNFPGRFSGRQFSNSRSEMNVSTLELGDSALYLCASSPGLAGGQETQYFGPGTRLLVL.

This chain connects TRBV20-1 to TRBJ2-7; 7 nucleotides line up with TRBD2. The CDR3 totals 10 residues. V lost 6 bases, J lost 6 bases, and 2 bases stayed unmatched. Germline CDR1 and CDR2: DFQATT and SNEGSKA (reference sequence). Written as DNA, the CDR3 is TGCAGTGCGGGGAGGGGCGAGCAGTACTTC. It encodes CSAGRGEQYF.

This clone appeared a single time. One junction end disagrees with the germline gene, perhaps due to a read error. The chain uses TRBV7-3 and TRBJ1-1; 9 bases are a match to TRBD1. This CDR3 spans 14 amino acids. Germline assignment: CDR1 SGHTA and CDR2 FQGTGA. CDR3 sequence (DNA): TGTGCCAGCAGCATAACAGGGGGCGATTCTGAAGCTTTCTTT. Amino acid sequence: CASSITGGDSEAFF.